The rows below give T cell receptor beta chains drawn from one sample of a study of shared clonotypes between healthy human individuals. The assay was immunoSEQ multiplex PCR, and TCRdb's table has in-frame clones only and misses some. The data contain some 450,000 clones, approximately 77% of them singletons. The sequencing input was PBMCs. These receptors originate from a middle-aged woman in good health. Some clones in this sample may be carry-over from other donors' samples. Both conserved end residues are part of each CDR3. Each record gives: D gene, clone size, V gene, J gene, CDR3 protein, CDR3 DNA. The D gene is left open where the match is weak. Where a row states a size, it is once, few, many or the class of an expanded clone; other rows omit it.

D gene: .
clone size: .
V gene: TRBV10-1
J gene: TRBJ2-7
CDR3 protein: CASSDTSYEQYF
CDR3 DNA: TGCGCCAGCAGTGATACGTCCTACGAGCAGTACTTC

D gene: .
clone size: .
V gene: TRBV28
J gene: TRBJ1-2
CDR3 protein: CASSLSDRPNYGYTF
CDR3 DNA: TGTGCCAGCAGTTTATCGGACCGGCCGAACTATGGCTACACCTTC

D gene: .
clone size: .
V gene: TRBV7-8
J gene: TRBJ1-1
CDR3 protein: CASQAPYENTEAFF
CDR3 DNA: TGTGCCAGCCAAGCCCCCTACGAGAACACTGAAGCTTTCTTT

D gene: .
clone size: .
V gene: TRBV4-2
J gene: TRBJ2-7
CDR3 protein: CASSRNRDERAEQYF
CDR3 DNA: TGTGCCAGCAGCCGAAACAGGGACGAAAGGGCCGAGCAGTACTTC

D gene: .
clone size: .
V gene: TRBV4-1
J gene: TRBJ1-5
CDR3 protein: CASSQGVLFEPQHF
CDR3 DNA: TGCGCCAGCAGCCAAGGGGTCTTATTCGAGCCCCAGCATTTT

D gene: .
clone size: .
V gene: TRBV28
J gene: TRBJ1-2
CDR3 protein: CASSSSQSYTF
CDR3 DNA: TGTGCCAGCAGTAGCAGTCAGAGCTACACCTTC

D gene: .
clone size: many
V gene: TRBV5-1
J gene: TRBJ2-7
CDR3 protein: CASSLAAGSLGEQYF
CDR3 DNA: TGCGCCAGCAGCTTGGCGGCAGGGTCCCTTGGCGAGCAGTACTTC

D gene: .
clone size: .
V gene: TRBV7-9
J gene: TRBJ2-5
CDR3 protein: CASSLLGAQYF
CDR3 DNA: TGTGCCAGCAGCTTGCTCGGGGCCCAGTACTTC

D gene: .
clone size: few
V gene: TRBV5-1
J gene: TRBJ2-1
CDR3 protein: CASSFDLVGEQFF
CDR3 DNA: TGCGCCAGCAGCTTTGACCTAGTAGGTGAGCAGTTCTTC

D gene: .
clone size: few
V gene: TRBV5-4
J gene: TRBJ2-5
CDR3 protein: CASSLGRGQETQYF
CDR3 DNA: TGTGCCAGCAGCTTGGGCAGGGGCCAAGAGACCCAGTACTTC

D gene: .
clone size: .
V gene: TRBV28
J gene: TRBJ1-1
CDR3 protein: CASSLYPDTGAFF
CDR3 DNA: TGTGCCAGCAGTTTATACCCAGACACTGGGGCTTTCTTT

D gene: .
clone size: few
V gene: TRBV5-1
J gene: TRBJ1-2
CDR3 protein: CASSWGEGVDYGYTF
CDR3 DNA: TGCGCCAGCAGCTGGGGGGAGGGAGTGGACTATGGCTACACCTTC

D gene: .
clone size: once
V gene: TRBV14
J gene: TRBJ2-7
CDR3 protein: CASSQGWGEEYF
CDR3 DNA: TGTGCCAGCAGCCAAGGCTGGGGAGAGGAGTACTTC

D gene: TRBD1
clone size: .
V gene: TRBV5-1
J gene: TRBJ2-5
CDR3 protein: CASTVLDRGETQYF
CDR3 DNA: TGCGCCAGCACCGTCCTTGACAGGGGAGAGACCCAGTACTTC

D gene: TRBD1
clone size: few
V gene: TRBV10-3
J gene: TRBJ1-1
CDR3 protein: CAISESRGQGEAFF
CDR3 DNA: TGTGCCATCAGTGAGTCGAGGGGACAGGGTGAAGCTTTCTTT

D gene: .
clone size: once
V gene: TRBV6-1
J gene: TRBJ2-7
CDR3 protein: CASSEARGPSYEQYF
CDR3 DNA: TGTGCCAGCAGTGAAGCGCGAGGGCCATCCTACGAGCAGTACTTC

D gene: TRBD1
clone size: .
V gene: TRBV6-5
J gene: TRBJ1-3
CDR3 protein: CASKKTGHSGNTIYF
CDR3 DNA: TGTGCCAGCAAGAAGACAGGGCACTCTGGAAACACCATATATTTT

D gene: TRBD1
clone size: few
V gene: TRBV9
J gene: TRBJ1-1
CDR3 protein: CASSVSRGLNTEAFF
CDR3 DNA: TGTGCCAGCAGCGTCTCCAGGGGGCTGAACACTGAAGCTTTCTTT

D gene: .
clone size: once
V gene: TRBV19
J gene: TRBJ1-2
CDR3 protein: CASSPTPTGNYGYTF
CDR3 DNA: TGTGCCAGTAGTCCCACCCCCACAGGGAACTATGGCTACACCTTC

D gene: .
clone size: .
V gene: TRBV10-3
J gene: TRBJ2-7
CDR3 protein: CAISESRFLQEQYF
CDR3 DNA: TGTGCCATCAGTGAGTCAAGGTTCTTGCAGGAGCAGTACTTC

D gene: .
clone size: .
V gene: TRBV5-1
J gene: TRBJ2-7
CDR3 protein: CASSSDRSYEQYF
CDR3 DNA: TGCGCCAGCAGCTCCGACAGGAGCTACGAGCAGTACTTC

D gene: .
clone size: few
V gene: TRBV5-5
J gene: TRBJ1-2
CDR3 protein: CASSLYGYTF
CDR3 DNA: TGTGCCAGCAGCTTGTATGGCTACACCTTC

D gene: TRBD1
clone size: .
V gene: TRBV5-1
J gene: TRBJ2-2
CDR3 protein: CASSGRQGRTGELFF
CDR3 DNA: TGCGCCAGCAGTGGAAGACAGGGACGGACCGGGGAGCTGTTTTTT

D gene: TRBD1
clone size: .
V gene: TRBV5-1
J gene: TRBJ2-7
CDR3 protein: CASSQPGQGDEQYF
CDR3 DNA: TGCGCCAGCAGCCAACCGGGACAGGGAGACGAGCAGTACTTC

D gene: .
clone size: once
V gene: TRBV18
J gene: TRBJ1-3
CDR3 protein: CASSPQGFGGNTIYF
CDR3 DNA: TGTGCCAGCTCACCACAGGGTTTTGGTGGAAACACCATATATTTT

D gene: .
clone size: .
V gene: TRBV7-3
J gene: TRBJ2-1
CDR3 protein: CASSWLAEGGNEQFF
CDR3 DNA: TGTGCCAGCAGCTGGCTAGCGGAAGGGGGCAATGAGCAGTTCTTC